The 9 T cell receptor beta chains listed next were all sequenced from one sample in a study of CD8 T cells in Susac syndrome. After extraction with the RNeasy kit, about 0.45 to 1 ug of the RNA was reverse transcribed using random hexamers. From the immunoSEQ multiplex PCR reads, TCRdb called clonotypes with MiXCR, one entry per CDR3 protein. In the table there are over 300,000 distinct CDR3 sequences, roughly nine tenths of which are singletons. The sequencing input was CD4+ T cells from PBMCs. The receptors were sampled from a human donor with multiple sclerosis.

The chain employs TRBV4-2 and TRBJ1-3, with D hard to call. The ends were cut back, 0 bases at V and 0 bases at J, with 6 bases in the middle. CDR1 and CDR2 from the germline V gene are LGHNA and YNFKEQ. This CDR3 is built from 15 residues. CDR3 in DNA: TGTGCCAGCAGCCAAGACGGAAACTCTGGAAACACCATATATTTT. This sequence encodes CASSQDGNSGNTIYF.

This clonotype showed up just once. The chain has TRBV9 and TRBJ2-1, with 15 nucleotides matching TRBD2. After removal of 2 bases from V and 7 bases from J, the junction contained 16 bases not matched to a gene. Per the germline V gene, CDR1 is SGDLS and CDR2 is YYNGEE. The CDR3 totals 20 residues. CDR3 DNA: TGTGCCAGCAGCGTCATACCGGGACTAGCGGGGGGTCTTATATGGAATGAGCAGTTCTTC. Protein product: CASSVIPGLAGGLIWNEQFF.

V and J are TRBV12-5 and TRBJ2-3; 9 nucleotides align to TRBD2. V dropped 2 bases and J dropped 0; count of bases not matched to a gene: 3. Germline V CDR1 and CDR2: LGHNT, FRNRAP. The CDR3 is 16 residues long. CDR3 in amino acids: CASGLRLAGSTDTQYF. The CDR3 DNA reads TGTGCTAGTGGTTTGAGGCTAGCGGGGAGCACAGATACGCAGTATTTT.

V gene TRBV2 combines with J gene TRBJ2-3; D remains ambiguous. CDR3 length: 14 residues. V was pared by 3 bases and J by 1 base, with 8 bases between. CDR1 and CDR2 (germline): SNHLY, FYNNEI. The DNA for the CDR3 is TGTGCCAGCAGTGAGCAGTCGGGCACAGATACGCAGTATTTT. Its translation: CASSEQSGTDTQYF.

The chain joins TRBV19 to TRBJ1-5; D unclear. V was trimmed by 5 bases and J by 0 bases, leaving 17 bases between them. This CDR3 region has 17 residues. CDR1 is LNHDA and CDR2 is SQIVND in the germline V gene (reference sequence). The CDR3 sequence is CASSYTFRSYSNQPQHF. CDR3 coding DNA: TGTGCCAGTAGTTATACTTTCCGGAGCTATAGCAATCAGCCCCAGCATTTT.

The rearrangement links TRBV2 to TRBJ2-7; 8 nucleotides line up with TRBD1. Germline assignment: CDR1 SNHLY and CDR2 FYNNEI. This CDR3 has 15 amino acids. The trim removed 3 bases at V and 2 bases at J, leaving 6 bases unmatched. In DNA form, the CDR3 reads TGTGCCAGCAGTGAGGCCAGGGGGCCCGCCTACGAGCAGTACTTC. Translated, it gives CASSEARGPAYEQYF.

This clonotype appeared once. The chain combines TRBV29-1 with TRBJ1-2; possible D gene TRBD1, 5 bases. CDR3 length equals 12 residues. Trimming took off 4 bases at V and 3 bases at J, with 9 bases between the two ends. CDR1 SQVTM and CDR2 ANQGSEA come from the germline V gene. In DNA form, the CDR3 reads TGCAGCGTTGGACGGGGGGACTATGGCTACACCTTC. It encodes CSVGRGDYGYTF.

The rearrangement joins TRBV28 to TRBJ1-1, with D possibly TRBD1 on 5 matching bases. Germline lookup yields CDR1 MDHEN and CDR2 SYDVKM. Trimming pared 4 bases from V and 0 bases from J, leaving 12 bases between. The CDR3 is made up of 15 amino acids. For the CDR3, the DNA is TGTGCCAGCAGTTATAGACAGTTCATGAACACTGAAGCTTTCTTT. Translating gives CASSYRQFMNTEAFF.

The V and J genes are TRBV6-6 and TRBJ2-1; 13 nucleotides agree with TRBD2. In germline, CDR1 is MNHNY, CDR2 SVGAGI (reference sequence). The CDR3 has 15 residues. J gave up 10 bases and V 6 bases, and 9 bases lay outside the gene matches. Here the CDR3 reads CASSYGTSGKAEQFF. The CDR3 bases are TGTGCCAGCAGCTATGGGACTAGCGGGAAAGCAGAGCAGTTCTTC.